This TCR beta chain derives from a study of shared clonotypes between healthy human individuals (TCRdb year 2020). For the wider study: The cohort comprised a couple of women and a few men aged 18 to 49 years. For each donor, CD4 naive and CD4 memory were each given three plates, CD8 naive was given two plates, and CD8 memory was given one plate. Libraries were prepared and TCR repertoires were sequenced by different laboratories using diverse techniques, in order to increase sequencing depth and limit assay-specific biases. Leukapheresis yielded between about 0.85 and 10 billion PBMCs per donor. To estimate repertoire size and how much clonotype sharing occurs between individuals, the study deeply sequenced the blood TCR repertoires of five healthy adults.

The paper as a whole reports these results and caveats: Sharing across several donors was observed for around 5% of naive CD4, over 3% of naive CD8, over 2% of memory CD4, and approximately 0.41% of memory CD8 clonotypes. Because the study included only a small number of donors, the genetic and exposure-history diversity represented was limited. Pairwise subsampling indicated that sequencing depth was expected to affect the degree of clonotype sharing among donors. Estimated clonotype richness was generally larger for naive than for memory subsets. Higher generation probabilities were observed for clonotypes shared by all four sorted-subset donors than for non-shared clonotypes. Even with the large sequencing depth, rarefaction of the sorted-subset datasets indicated that sequencing was incomplete. Sampling was limited to blood, and TCR repertoires in tissue likely differ from TCR repertoires in blood.

Trimming costs V 4 bases and J 1 base, and their ends lie 9 bases apart. From the germline V gene, CDR1 is SGHRS and CDR2 is YFSETQ. The CDR3, cysteine through phenylalanine, is 13 amino acids long. Only the CDR3 part of the read is kept: 39 bases, read in frame from the first base. On this clone itself: This clone's antigen is unknown. No base quality values were provided; no much bigger clone lies one nucleotide off.

Using the deep immunoSEQ assay, multiplex PCR amplified TCR CDR3 regions from genomic DNA. Extracted genomic DNA from each cell subset was distributed evenly across all wells of several immunoSEQ 96-well plates, and each plate was treated as a replicate. For sorted subsets, 150 to 200 ng genomic DNA, equal to approximately 30,000 T cell genomes, was loaded into each replicate PCR. The purified libraries were quantified using a Qubit 3.0 fluorometer, sized with a Bioanalyzer 2100, and then quantified again using the KAPA Library Quantification kit. Each immunoSEQ 96-well plate was sequenced on its own single-read 150-cycle Illumina NextSeq 550 flow cell. The original pipeline was this. The immunoSEQ output contained only junctional sequences without quality scores, so filtering could not match that applied to full-length reads. Sequences were annotated with PyIR, a Python wrapper for IgBLAST v1.9, and V/J genes and CDR3 were assigned using IMGT germline references. Reads were filtered out if the reads had weak V/J assignments (E-value above 1e-6), no CDR3, stop codons, out-of-frame junctions, or ambiguous translated residues. V3J clonotypes were defined as sequences sharing the same inferred V gene, J gene, and CDR3 amino acid sequence. Percentage overlap between repertoires was calculated by dividing the number of shared unique clonotypes by the size of the smaller repertoire. RTK rarefaction, the Chao1 estimator, and Recon v2.1 estimates of unobserved clonotypes were used to assess repertoire richness. For all TCRbeta clonotypes obtained by the gDNA method from several donors, generation probabilities were computed with OLGA. This is the immuneACCESS table as TCRdb keeps it, with only in-frame sequences that have V and J called. A part of the clones is gone; compared with another copy, unresolved V genes explain less than half, and the rest is unexplained. That table is the source of V, J and clone size, and D and trimming were worked out from the DNA. This sample is represented by approximately 2,000,000 clones; 85% to 95% of them were singletons. The ten largest clones take up over 1.5% of the sample.

CD8 naive samples were obtained by positive selection for CCR7 among CD45RO-negative cells, yielding a CD45RA+CCR7+ population from which TemRA cells were excluded. The donors were healthy, HIV-negative adults who had no recently reported acute infections or vaccinations. Every donor was a Caucasian adult residing in Nashville, Tennessee, USA. After blood collection by leukapheresis, PBMCs were isolated using Ficoll-Histopaque density gradient centrifugation and then cryopreserved in the vapor phase of liquid nitrogen. Analytical flow cytometry was used to check the purity and quantity of each magnetically sorted T cell population. From each sorted fraction, genomic DNA was isolated and quantified by UV absorbance on a Nanodrop 2000c.

Recombination joined TRBV5-1 with TRBJ2-7; possibly the D gene is TRBD2, per 6 matching bases. What was sequenced was naive CD8+ T cells from PBMCs. The sample's cell subset or site label, decoded: CD45RA+CCR7+. The source is a man aged 18 to 30 in good health. Some clones in this sample may be carry-over from other donors' samples. The CDR3 corresponds to CASSGRESYEQYF. The bases are TGCGCCAGCAGCGGGCGGGAATCCTACGAGCAGTACTTC.